This T cell receptor (beta chain) was documented in a study of shared clonotypes between healthy human individuals. Comment on this clone: Its antigen is currently unknown.

This CDR3 is built from 16 residues. The germline V gene encodes CDR1 KGHSH and CDR2 LQKENI. V lost 0 bases, J lost 4 bases, and 5 bases stayed unmatched. Replicate PCRs run on unsorted PBMC used around 0.3 ug DNA, which was about 30,000 T cell genomes. Generated by immunoSEQ multiplex PCR, the TCRdb table keeps only in-frame clones and is missing some. The table lists about 460,000 clones, roughly three quarters of them singletons. All donors were healthy HIV-negative adults lacking recent acute infections or vaccinations. Tens of millions of PBMCs went into genomic DNA for unsorted samples. General observations from the study: A limitation of the genetic and exposure-history diversity represented arose from few donors.

The sequencing sample was made of PBMCs. The sequence came from a woman aged 40 to 50 in good health. Some clones in this sample may be carry-over from other donors' samples. V usage is TRBV18 and J usage is TRBJ2-1, with TRBD2 matching over 8 bases. The CDR3 region has the DNA TGTGCCAGCTCACCACCGTGGCGGGAGGTGTACAATGAGCAGTTCTTC. It translates to CASSPPWREVYNEQFF.